This T cell receptor (beta chain) is drawn from a study of vaccination effects on CD4 cells after COVID-19. Broader study findings: Infection-derived and vaccine-derived clones contracted markedly late after vaccination. Few convalescent patients, and no early post-infection timepoints, were available to the study.

Clones were sequenced by immunoSEQ multiplex PCR, and TCRdb holds only the in-frame ones, with some missing. The table shows some 8,000 clones, with 65% to 80% occurring only once. Antigen-specific CD4+ T cells were expanded with viral peptide pools in the ViraFEST assay before sequencing. Once cultured for nine to ten days, the cells underwent separation to obtain CD4+ T cells. Every well housed some 2 million PBMC, which grew in culture alongside about 10 IU/ml IL-2 and about 10 ug/ml peptides. On days 3 and 7, fresh IL-2 medium replaced half the medium. V lost 1 base and J 5 bases, leaving 12 bases between the germline ends. Germline CDR1 and CDR2: KGHDR and SFDVKD. This CDR3 has 15 amino acids. Concerning this clone: Its antigen is not identified.

The J gene is TRBJ2-3, the V gene TRBV24-1; D is possibly TRBD1 (7 bases). The starting material was CD4+ T cells from PBMCs cultured with HCoV-229E spike peptides, obtained before COVID-19 vaccination. The TCR comes from a human donor who received a COVID-19 vaccine. CDR3 DNA: TGTGCCACCAGTGATTTCAGGCAGGGGGGAGATACGCAGTATTTT. This sequence encodes CATSDFRQGGDTQYF.